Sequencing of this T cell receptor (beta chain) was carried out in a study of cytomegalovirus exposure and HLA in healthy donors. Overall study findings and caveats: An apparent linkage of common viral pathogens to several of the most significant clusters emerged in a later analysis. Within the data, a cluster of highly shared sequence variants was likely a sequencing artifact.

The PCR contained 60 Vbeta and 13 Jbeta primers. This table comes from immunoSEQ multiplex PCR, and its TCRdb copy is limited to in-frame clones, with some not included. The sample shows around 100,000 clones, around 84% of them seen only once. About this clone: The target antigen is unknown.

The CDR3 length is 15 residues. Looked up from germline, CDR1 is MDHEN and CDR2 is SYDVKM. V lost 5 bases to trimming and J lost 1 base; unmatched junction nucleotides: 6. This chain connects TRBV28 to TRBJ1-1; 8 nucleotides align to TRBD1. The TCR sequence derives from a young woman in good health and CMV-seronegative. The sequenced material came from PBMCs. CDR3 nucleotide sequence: TGTGCCAGCAGTCCTCTGGGGACAGGGAACACTGAAGCTTTCTTT. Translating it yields CASSPLGTGNTEAFF.